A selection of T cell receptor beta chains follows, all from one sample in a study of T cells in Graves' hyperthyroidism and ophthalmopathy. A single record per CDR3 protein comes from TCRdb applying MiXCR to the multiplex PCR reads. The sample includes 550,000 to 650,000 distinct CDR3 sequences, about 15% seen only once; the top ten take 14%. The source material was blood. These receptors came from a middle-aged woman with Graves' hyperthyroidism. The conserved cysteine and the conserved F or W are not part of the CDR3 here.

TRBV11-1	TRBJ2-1	ATGLAGSYNEQF
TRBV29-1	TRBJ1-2	SEGDRDYGYT
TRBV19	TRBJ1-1	ASSMLIQGPLMNTEAF
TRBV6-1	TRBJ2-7	ASRKLAGEDYEQY
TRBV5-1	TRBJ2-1	ASAGLASSYNEQF
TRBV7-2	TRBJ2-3	ASSRRLNPSTDTQY
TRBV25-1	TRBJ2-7	ASSELASGGYEQY
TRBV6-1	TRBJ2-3	ASSSHSTDTQY
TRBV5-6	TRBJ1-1	ASSDGGPGYTEAF
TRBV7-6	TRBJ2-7	ASSPAREGAGSYEQY
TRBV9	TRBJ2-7	ASSVEIGSGYEQY
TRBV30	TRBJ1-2	AWIFPPGSSPAGYT
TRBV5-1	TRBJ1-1	ASSPEGAGGTEAF
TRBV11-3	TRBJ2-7	ASSLVYDEQY
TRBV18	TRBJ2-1	ASSQAYNEQF
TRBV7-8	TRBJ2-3	ASSLRRDGTDTQY
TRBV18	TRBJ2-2	ASRTEYTGELF
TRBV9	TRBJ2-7	ASSPGGGLGEQY
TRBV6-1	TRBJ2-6	AGSHIQGNPGANVLT
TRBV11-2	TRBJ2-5	ASSIGTSGRRETQY
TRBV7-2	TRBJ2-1	ASSAIPLYNEQF
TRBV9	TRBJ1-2	ASSVGPIFYGYT
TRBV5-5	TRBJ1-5	ASSAVASNQPQH
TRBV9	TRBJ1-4	ASSPGTNGATNEKLF
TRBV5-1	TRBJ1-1	ASSLVPKGKMNTEAF
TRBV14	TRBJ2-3	ASSQPGHPSTDTQY
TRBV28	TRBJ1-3	ASINTSGNTIY
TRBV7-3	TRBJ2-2	ASSLGVDRGHAGELF
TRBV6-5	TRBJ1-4	ASSYSIAEGGEKLF
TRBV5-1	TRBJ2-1	ASSLAWAGGPSEQF
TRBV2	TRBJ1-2	ASSDGRQGYT
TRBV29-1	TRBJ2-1	SVSSGRGNEQF
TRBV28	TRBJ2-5	ASSLYLREAMGIRETQY
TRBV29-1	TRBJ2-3	SVAPGQGVDTQY
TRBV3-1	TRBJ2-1	ASSQGQGVDNEQF
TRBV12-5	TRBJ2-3	ASGLKPGTSGTTSTDTQY
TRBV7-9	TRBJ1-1	ASSTSQAEDTEAF
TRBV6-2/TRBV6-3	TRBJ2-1	ASRINRREQF
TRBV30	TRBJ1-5	AWGTVSNQPQH
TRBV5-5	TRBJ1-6	ASSLMTDQSSPLH
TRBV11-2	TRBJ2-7	ASSFVYPAGEQY
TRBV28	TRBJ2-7	ASSAADPGYEQY
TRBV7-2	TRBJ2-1	ASSDTEFFPIYNEQF
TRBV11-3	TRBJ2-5	ASSFDSKETQY
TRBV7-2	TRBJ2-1	ASSRIGPAYNEQF
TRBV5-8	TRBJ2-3	ASSPPSDTQY
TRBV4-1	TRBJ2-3	ASSQASGSTDTQY
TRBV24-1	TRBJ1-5	ATSGQGGQPQH